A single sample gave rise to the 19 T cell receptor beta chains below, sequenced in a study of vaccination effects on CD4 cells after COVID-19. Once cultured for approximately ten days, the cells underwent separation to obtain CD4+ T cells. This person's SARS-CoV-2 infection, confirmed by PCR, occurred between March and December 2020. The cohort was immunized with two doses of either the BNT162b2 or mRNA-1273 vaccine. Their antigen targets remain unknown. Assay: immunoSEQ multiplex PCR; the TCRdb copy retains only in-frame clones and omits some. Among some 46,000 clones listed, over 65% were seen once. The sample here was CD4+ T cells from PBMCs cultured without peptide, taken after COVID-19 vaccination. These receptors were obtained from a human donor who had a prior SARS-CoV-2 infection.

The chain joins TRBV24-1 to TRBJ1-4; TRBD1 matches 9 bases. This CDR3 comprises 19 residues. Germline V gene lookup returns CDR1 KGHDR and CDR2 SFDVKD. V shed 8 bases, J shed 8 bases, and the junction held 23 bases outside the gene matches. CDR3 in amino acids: CATIFIRPGQGPAREKLFF. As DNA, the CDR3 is TGTGCCACCATTTTCATCCGACCGGGACAGGGACCGGCGAGGGAAAAACTGTTTTTT.

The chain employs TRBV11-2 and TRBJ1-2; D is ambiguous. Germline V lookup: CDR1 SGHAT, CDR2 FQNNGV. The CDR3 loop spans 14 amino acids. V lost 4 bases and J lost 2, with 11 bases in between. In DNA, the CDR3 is TGTGCCAGCAGCTCAACCAATGGGAACTATGGCTACACCTTC. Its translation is CASSSTNGNYGYTF.

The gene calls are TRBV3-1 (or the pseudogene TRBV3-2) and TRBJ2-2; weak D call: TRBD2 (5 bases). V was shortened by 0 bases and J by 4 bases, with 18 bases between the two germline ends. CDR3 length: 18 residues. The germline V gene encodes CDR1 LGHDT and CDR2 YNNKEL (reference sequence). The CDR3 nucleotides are TGTGCCAGCAGCCAAGATCTGGGAGCGCCTCCGGGCACCGGGGAGCTGTTTTTT. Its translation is CASSQDLGAPPGTGELFF.

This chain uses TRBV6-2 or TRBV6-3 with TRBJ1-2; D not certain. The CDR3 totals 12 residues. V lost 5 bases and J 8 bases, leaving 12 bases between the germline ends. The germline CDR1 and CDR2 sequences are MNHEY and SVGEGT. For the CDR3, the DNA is TGTGCCAGCAGTCCAAGGAGCGGAGGCTACACCTTC. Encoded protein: CASSPRSGGYTF.

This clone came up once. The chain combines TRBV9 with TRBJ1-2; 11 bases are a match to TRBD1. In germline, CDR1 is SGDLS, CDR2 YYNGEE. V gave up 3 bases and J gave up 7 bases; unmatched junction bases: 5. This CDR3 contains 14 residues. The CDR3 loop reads CASSAGQGATGYTF. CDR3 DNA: TGTGCCAGCAGCGCCGGACAGGGGGCGACTGGCTACACCTTC.

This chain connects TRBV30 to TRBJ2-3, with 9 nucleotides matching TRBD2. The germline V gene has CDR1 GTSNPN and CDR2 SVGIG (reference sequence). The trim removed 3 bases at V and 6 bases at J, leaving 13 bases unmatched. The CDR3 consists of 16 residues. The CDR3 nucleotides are TGTGCCTGGAGACCCCCACTAGCGGGTTGGGTGGATACGCAGTATTTT. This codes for CAWRPPLAGWVDTQYF.

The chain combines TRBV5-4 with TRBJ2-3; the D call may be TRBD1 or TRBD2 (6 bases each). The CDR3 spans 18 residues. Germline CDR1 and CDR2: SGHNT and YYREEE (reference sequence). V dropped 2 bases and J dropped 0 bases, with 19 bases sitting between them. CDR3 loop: CASSFSFGGKPSTDTQYF. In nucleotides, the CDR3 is TGTGCCAGCAGCTTTTCCTTCGGGGGCAAGCCTAGCACAGATACGCAGTATTTT.

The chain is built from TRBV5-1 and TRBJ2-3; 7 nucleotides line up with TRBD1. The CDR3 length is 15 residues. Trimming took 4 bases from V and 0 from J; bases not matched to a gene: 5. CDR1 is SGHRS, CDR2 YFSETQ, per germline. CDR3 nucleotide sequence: TGCGCCAGCAGCACAACGACAGGGAGCACAGATACGCAGTATTTT. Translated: CASSTTTGSTDTQYF. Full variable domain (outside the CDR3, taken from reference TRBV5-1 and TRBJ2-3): KAGVTQTPRYLIKTRGQQVTLSCSPISGHRSVSWYQQTPGQGLQFLFEYFSETQRNKGNFPGRFSGRQFSNSRSEMNVSTLELGDSALYLCASSTTTGSTDTQYFGPGTRLTVL.

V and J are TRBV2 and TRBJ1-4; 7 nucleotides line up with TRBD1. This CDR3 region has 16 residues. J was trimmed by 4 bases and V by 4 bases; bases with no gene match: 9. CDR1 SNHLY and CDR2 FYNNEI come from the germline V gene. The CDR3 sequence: CASSGDRILINEKLFF. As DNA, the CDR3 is TGTGCCAGCAGTGGGGACAGAATCCTAATTAATGAAAAACTGTTTTTT.

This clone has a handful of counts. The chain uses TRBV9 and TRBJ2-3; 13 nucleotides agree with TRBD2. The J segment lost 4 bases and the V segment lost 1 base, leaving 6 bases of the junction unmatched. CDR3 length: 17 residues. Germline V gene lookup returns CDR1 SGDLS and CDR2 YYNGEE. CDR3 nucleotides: TGTGCCAGCAGCGTATCGGGACTAGCGGGGACCGCAGATACGCAGTATTTT. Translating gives CASSVSGLAGTADTQYF. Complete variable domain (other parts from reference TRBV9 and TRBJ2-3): DSGVTQTPKHLITATGQRVTLRCSPRSGDLSVYWYQQSLDQGLQFLIQYYNGEERAKGNILERFSAQQFPDLHSELNLSSLELGDSALYFCASSVSGLAGTADTQYFGPGTRLTVL.

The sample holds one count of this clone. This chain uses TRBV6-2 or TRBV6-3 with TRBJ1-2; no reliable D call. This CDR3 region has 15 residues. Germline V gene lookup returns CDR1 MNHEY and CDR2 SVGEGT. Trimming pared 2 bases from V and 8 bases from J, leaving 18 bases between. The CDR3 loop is CASSYRTTEASGYTF. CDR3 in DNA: TGTGCCAGCAGTTACAGAACAACAGAGGCCTCCGGCTACACCTTC.

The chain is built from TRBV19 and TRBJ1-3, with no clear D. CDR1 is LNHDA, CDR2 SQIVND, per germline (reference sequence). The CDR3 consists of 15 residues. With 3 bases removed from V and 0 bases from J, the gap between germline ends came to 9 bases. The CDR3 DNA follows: TGTGCCAGTAGTATCTTTCGGAGCTCTGGAAACACCATATATTTT. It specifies CASSIFRSSGNTIYF.

Here the CDR3 reads CASKLGYTGELFF. The CDR3 DNA follows: TGTGCCAGCAAGCTAGGGTACACCGGGGAGCTGTTTTTT. The chain employs TRBV2 and TRBJ2-2; D call uncertain. The CDR3 is 13 residues long. Germline V gene sequence: CDR1 SNHLY, CDR2 FYNNEI. V shed 7 bases and J shed 3 bases, with 9 bases lying between them.

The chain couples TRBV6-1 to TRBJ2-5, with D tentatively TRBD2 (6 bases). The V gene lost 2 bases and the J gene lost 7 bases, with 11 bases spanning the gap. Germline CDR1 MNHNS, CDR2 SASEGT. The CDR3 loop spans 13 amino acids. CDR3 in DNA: TGTGCCAGCAGTGAATCTCTGCGGGGGACCCAGTACTTC. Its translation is CASSESLRGTQYF.

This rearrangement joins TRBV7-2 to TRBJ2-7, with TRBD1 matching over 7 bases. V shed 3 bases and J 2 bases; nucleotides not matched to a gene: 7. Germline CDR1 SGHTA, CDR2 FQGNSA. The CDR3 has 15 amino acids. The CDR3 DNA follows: TGTGCCAGCAGCTTCCAGGGGGTCTCAACCTACGAGCAGTACTTC. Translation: CASSFQGVSTYEQYF. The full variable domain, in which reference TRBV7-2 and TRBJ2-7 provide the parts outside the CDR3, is GAGVSQSPSNKVTEKGKDVELRCDPISGHTALYWYRQSLGQGLEFLIYFQGNSAPDKSGLPSDRFSAERTGGSVSTLTIQRTQQEDSAVYLCASSFQGVSTYEQYFGPGTRLTVT.

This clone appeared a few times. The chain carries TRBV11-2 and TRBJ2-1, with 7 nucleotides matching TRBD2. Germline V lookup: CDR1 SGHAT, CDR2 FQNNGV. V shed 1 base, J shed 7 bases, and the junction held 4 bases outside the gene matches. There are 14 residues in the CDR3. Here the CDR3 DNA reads TGTGCCAGCAGCTTAGGGACTAGTGTAAATGAGCAGTTCTTC. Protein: CASSLGTSVNEQFF. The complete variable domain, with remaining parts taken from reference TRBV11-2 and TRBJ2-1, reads EAGVAQSPRYKIIEKRQSVAFWCNPISGHATLYWYQQILGQGPKLLIQFQNNGVVDDSQLPKDRFSAERLKGVDSTLKIQPAKLEDSAVYLCASSLGTSVNEQFFGPGTRLTVL.

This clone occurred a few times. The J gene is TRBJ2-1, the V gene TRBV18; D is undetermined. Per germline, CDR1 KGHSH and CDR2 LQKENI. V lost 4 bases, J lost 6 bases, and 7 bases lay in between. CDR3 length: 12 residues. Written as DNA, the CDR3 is TGTGCCAGCTCACTAGACCGCAATGAGCAGTTCTTC. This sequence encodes CASSLDRNEQFF.

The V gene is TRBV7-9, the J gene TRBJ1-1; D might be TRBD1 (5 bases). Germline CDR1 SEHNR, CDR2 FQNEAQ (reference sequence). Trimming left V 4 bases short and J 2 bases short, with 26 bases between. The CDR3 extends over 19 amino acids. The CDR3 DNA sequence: TGTGCCAGCAGCTCGAAAACAGGCCCGGGGAATGTGGCTAACACTGAAGCTTTCTTT. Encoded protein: CASSSKTGPGNVANTEAFF.

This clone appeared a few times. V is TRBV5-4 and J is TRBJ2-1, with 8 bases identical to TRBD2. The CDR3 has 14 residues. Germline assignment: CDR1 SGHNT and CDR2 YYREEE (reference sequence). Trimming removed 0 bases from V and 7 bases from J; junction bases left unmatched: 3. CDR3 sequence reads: CASSLGSGSNEQFF. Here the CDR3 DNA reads TGTGCCAGCAGCTTGGGCAGCGGGAGTAATGAGCAGTTCTTC.